These 19 T cell receptor beta chains originate from one sample sequenced in a study of T cell responses to AZD1222 COVID-19 vaccine. Using immunoSEQ multiplex PCR, the repertoire was profiled, and TCRdb retains in-frame clones only, with some absent. The repertoire holds approximately 19,000 clones, roughly 76% seen once, with around 20% in the top ten. The specimen comprised peripheral blood, sampled 28 days after the second AZD1222 dose. Every receptor here comes from an adult who received the AZD1222 COVID-19 vaccine.

The V and J genes are TRBV5-1 and TRBJ2-7, with 16 positions matching TRBD2. The CDR3 totals 16 residues. Germline V gene sequence: CDR1 SGHRS, CDR2 YFSETQ. J gave up 3 bases and V 4 bases, and 4 bases lay outside the gene matches. The CDR3 sequence: CASSAGTSGRVYEQYF. CDR3 coding DNA: TGCGCCAGCAGCGCGGGGACTAGCGGGAGGGTCTACGAGCAGTACTTC.

This chain uses TRBV4-1 with TRBJ1-5; D is possibly TRBD1 (5 bases). CDR3 length: 15 amino acids. Germline values: CDR1 MGHRA, CDR2 YSYEKL. The V and J ends lost 1 base and 4 bases respectively, with 11 bases between them. CDR3 DNA: TGCGCCAGCAGCCAAGCCGGGGCGCTTAATCAGCCCCAGCATTTT. As protein: CASSQAGALNQPQHF.

The chain links TRBV2 to TRBJ1-2; 7 bases line up with TRBD1. Losses at the gene ends were 4 bases for V and 0 bases for J; bases not matched to a gene: 5. Germline values: CDR1 SNHLY, CDR2 FYNNEI. The CDR3 has 15 residues. The CDR3 spells CASSAGTAPNYGYTF. The CDR3 DNA follows: TGTGCCAGCAGTGCCGGGACAGCACCTAACTATGGCTACACCTTC. The full variable domain, completed using reference TRBV2 and TRBJ1-2, is EPEVTQTPSHQVTQMGQEVILRCVPISNHLYFYWYRQILGQKVEFLVSFYNNEISEKSEIFDDQFSVERPDGSNFTLKIRSTKLEDSAMYFCASSAGTAPNYGYTFGSGTRLTVV.

This clone was picked up a small number of times. The chain recombines TRBV29-1 with TRBJ2-1, with TRBD2 matching over 16 bases. The J segment lost 10 bases and the V segment lost 7 bases, leaving 7 bases of the junction unmatched. CDR1 SQVTM and CDR2 ANQGSEA come from the germline V gene. The CDR3 totals 14 residues. CDR3 sequence: CSARPGLAGGEQFF. The CDR3 DNA follows: TGCAGCGCCAGGCCGGGACTAGCGGGAGGGGAGCAGTTCTTC.

This chain joins TRBV20-1 and TRBJ2-5; tentative D call: TRBD1 (6 bases). V lost 2 bases and J lost 5, with 6 bases in between. CDR1 DFQATT and CDR2 SNEGSKA come from the germline V gene (reference sequence). The CDR3 covers 11 residues. CDR3 amino acids: CSARTGETQYF. CDR3 in DNA: TGCAGTGCTAGAACAGGGGAGACCCAGTACTTC.

The gene calls are TRBV5-6 and TRBJ2-5, with 7 nucleotides matching TRBD1. The junction had 18 bases not matched to a gene; V was cut back by 1 base and J by 6 bases. The CDR3 has 18 amino acids. Germline values: CDR1 SGHDT, CDR2 YYEEEE. CDR3: CASSLRAVRVGGSKTQYF. CDR3 nucleotides: TGTGCCAGCAGCTTGAGGGCGGTACGGGTAGGGGGCTCGAAGACCCAGTACTTC.

The chain's CDR3 is CATSRDRAGGSQPQHF. CDR3 DNA sequence: TGTGCCACCAGCAGAGATAGGGCAGGGGGCAGTCAGCCCCAGCATTTT. The chain links TRBV15 to TRBJ1-5; 8 positions agree with TRBD1. The CDR3 is made up of 16 amino acids. The germline V gene encodes CDR1 LNHNV and CDR2 YYDKDF (reference sequence). V was pared by 0 bases and J by 6 bases, with 7 bases of the junction left unmatched.

The chain recombines TRBV7-2 with TRBJ1-4; D gene unclear. Trimming left V 4 bases short and J 6 bases short, with 18 bases between. CDR3 size: 16 residues. The germline CDR1 and CDR2 sequences are SGHTA and FQGNSA. The CDR3 nucleotides are TGTGCCAGCAGCTCCCAAAGGATAGTTTACGATGAAAAACTGTTTTTT. It encodes CASSSQRIVYDEKLFF.

In its sample, this clone was seen once. This rearrangement joins TRBV6-2 or TRBV6-3 to TRBJ1-2; D remains unclear. Germline V CDR1 and CDR2: MNHEY, SVGEGT. Deletions cut 0 bases from V and 7 bases from J, with 12 bases between. CDR3 length: 14 residues. The CDR3 is CASSYSSGISGYTF. The CDR3 region has the DNA TGTGCCAGCAGTTACTCTTCCGGAATTAGTGGCTACACCTTC.

CDR3 DNA: TGTGCCAGCAGCATCTTTAGCGGGAGTGAATACAATGAGCAGTTCTTC. Translating gives CASSIFSGSEYNEQFF. V is TRBV7-8 and J is TRBJ2-1; 9 positions match TRBD2. The J segment lost 4 bases and the V segment lost 5 bases, leaving 9 bases of the junction unmatched. Germline lookup yields CDR1 SGHVS and CDR2 FQNEAQ. This CDR3 spans 16 amino acids.

The V call is TRBV2, the J call TRBJ2-2, with unresolved D. Germline CDR1 is SNHLY and CDR2 is FYNNEI. The CDR3 runs 14 residues. V was cut by 7 bases and J by 1 base, with 10 bases left in between. CDR3 loop: CASIYKLNTGELFF. The CDR3 bases are TGTGCCAGCATTTACAAATTGAACACCGGGGAGCTGTTTTTT.

J is TRBJ1-1 and V is TRBV4-1; 10 positions match TRBD1. Germline CDR1 and CDR2: MGHRA and YSYEKL. CDR3 length equals 14 residues. With V trimmed by 1 base and J by 6 bases, 2 bases remained unmatched. The DNA for the CDR3 is TGCGCCAGCAGCCAAGTGGACAGGGGGGCTGAAGCTTTCTTT. Amino acid sequence: CASSQVDRGAEAFF.

This clone appeared once. The CDR3 DNA reads as TGCGCCAGCAGCCAAGAAAGGACGCTTGGCTCCTACGAGCAGTACTTC. It translates to CASSQERTLGSYEQYF. This chain uses TRBV4-3 with TRBJ2-7; D unresolved. V was clipped by 0 bases and J by 0 bases, with 12 bases between them. This CDR3 contains 16 residues. The germline V gene encodes CDR1 LGHNA and CDR2 YSLEER.

The count of this clone is one. This chain uses TRBV6-5 with TRBJ2-4; D perhaps matches TRBD2 (6 bases). The germline V gene encodes CDR1 MNHEY and CDR2 SVGAGI. This CDR3 spans 15 amino acids. V was shortened by 4 bases and J by 2 bases, with 12 bases between the two germline ends. In DNA, the CDR3 is TGTGCCAGCAGTTTAGAACTAGCAACCAAAAACATTCAGTACTTC. Amino acids: CASSLELATKNIQYF.

V gene TRBV14 combines with J gene TRBJ2-7; the D is unclear. V lost 0 bases to trimming and J lost 8 bases, with 14 bases between them. This CDR3 region has 14 residues. Germline CDR1 and CDR2: SGHDN and FVKESK. CDR3 bases: TGTGCCAGCAGCCAAGATCAGCCCCTCGCCAAGCAGTACTTC. It is translated as CASSQDQPLAKQYF.

The gene calls are TRBV4-1 and TRBJ1-1; D is unclear. This CDR3 has 14 amino acids. Germline V gives CDR1 MGHRA, CDR2 YSYEKL. The germline V and J ends were trimmed by 0 bases and 2 bases, with 7 bases remaining between them. CDR3 sequence: CASSQDRSNTEAFF. The CDR3 DNA sequence: TGCGCCAGCAGCCAAGATAGGTCCAACACTGAAGCTTTCTTT.

This chain joins TRBV6-5 and TRBJ1-4, with TRBD1 matching 9 bases. V shed 4 bases and J 7 bases; nucleotides not matched to a gene: 10. Germline V gene data show CDR1 as MNHEY and CDR2 as SVGAGI. CDR3 length: 16 residues. CDR3 sequence reads: CASSFSWTGAVEKLFF. The CDR3 bases are TGTGCCAGCAGTTTTTCCTGGACAGGGGCGGTTGAAAAACTGTTTTTT.

The rearrangement joins TRBV20-1 to TRBJ2-1; D is uncertain. This CDR3 has 11 residues. The germline gives CDR1 DFQATT, CDR2 SNEGSKA (reference sequence). V lost 8 bases and J lost 1, with 6 bases in between. CDR3 amino acids: CSTSSYNEQFF. Here the CDR3 DNA reads TGCAGTACCAGTTCCTACAATGAGCAGTTCTTC.

The chain is built from TRBV12-3 or TRBV12-4 and TRBJ2-1, with TRBD2 as a possible D gene (6 bases). Trimming removed 5 bases at V and 12 bases at J, with 14 bases between. The CDR3 contains 12 residues. CDR3 DNA: TGTGCCAGCAGTCCCGCGGGACTTCCGCAGTTCTTC. Amino acids: CASSPAGLPQFF.